These 16 T cell receptor beta chains came from one sample sequenced in a study of OX40 agonist ivuxolimab in advanced cancers. The table came from immunoSEQ multiplex PCR; TCRdb's copy has only in-frame clones and leaves some out. The sample gives just under 45,000 clones, 75% to 85% of which show up once; about 4.4% is in the top ten. Sequencing was performed on CD4+ or CD8+ T cells sorted from blood, taken in a trial of the OX40 agonist ivuxolimab. The receptor source for this set is an adult with an advanced solid tumor such as melanoma, head and neck, liver or kidney cancer.

The CDR3 region is CASSYGYNEQFF. The CDR3 DNA sequence: TGTGCCAGCAGTTACGGTTACAATGAGCAGTTCTTC. The chain combines TRBV6-5 with TRBJ2-1; D is undetermined. V shed 2 bases and J shed 4 bases, with 3 bases lying between them. Germline CDR1 and CDR2: MNHEY and SVGAGI. The CDR3 has 12 amino acids.

The chain links TRBV2 to TRBJ2-7; TRBD2 might be the D (5 bases). Trimming stripped 4 bases from V and 2 bases from J, with 12 bases between. Germline V CDR1 and CDR2: SNHLY, FYNNEI. The CDR3 is 14 amino acids. Here the CDR3 reads CASSVQRFTYEQYF. The CDR3 coding sequence is TGTGCCAGCAGTGTACAGCGGTTCACCTACGAGCAGTACTTC.

The chain carries TRBV15 and TRBJ1-2; a weak D match, TRBD1 (5 bases). Trimming left V 6 bases short and J 5 bases short, with 16 bases between. Germline V gives CDR1 LNHNV, CDR2 YYDKDF (reference sequence). CDR3 length: 14 residues. The CDR3 loop reads CATRGGEVLYGYTF. CDR3 bases: TGTGCCACCAGGGGGGGGGAGGTGTTATATGGCTACACCTTC. Combining the CDR3 with reference TRBV15 and TRBJ1-2 gives the whole variable domain DAMVIQNPRYQVTQFGKPVTLSCSQTLNHNVMYWYQQKSSQAPKLLFHYYDKDFNNEADTPDNFQSRRPNTSFCFLDIRSPGLGDTAMYLCATRGGEVLYGYTFGSGTRLTVV.

The chain uses TRBV4-3 and TRBJ2-1, with 11 bases lining up with TRBD2. The CDR3 has 13 residues. In germline, CDR1 is LGHNA, CDR2 YSLEER. J was trimmed by 6 bases and V by 6 bases; bases with no gene match: 1. CDR3 DNA: TGCGCCAGCAGTAGCGGGGGGGCCAATGAGCAGTTCTTC. It yields the protein CASSSGGANEQFF.

This clone occurred a few times. The DNA of the CDR3 is TGCGCCAGCCGGGCCGGGACAGGGGGAATTAACGCTGGAAACACCATATATTTT. Protein sequence: CASRAGTGGINAGNTIYF. This chain joins TRBV10-1 and TRBJ1-3, with TRBD1 matching 11 bases. Germline lookup yields CDR1 WNHNN and CDR2 SYGVQD (reference sequence). This CDR3 has 18 amino acids. V lost 8 bases to trimming and J lost 2 bases; unmatched junction nucleotides: 14.

J is TRBJ2-5 and V is TRBV7-8, with D maybe TRBD2 (6 bases). This CDR3 has 13 amino acids. Trimming pared 7 bases from V and 5 bases from J, leaving 14 bases between. Germline assignment: CDR1 SGHVS and CDR2 FQNEAQ. CDR3 sequence: CASTGGSHETQYF. The CDR3 DNA reads TGTGCCAGCACAGGAGGGTCCCACGAGACCCAGTACTTC.

The chain joins TRBV12-5 to TRBJ2-1; 7 bases fit TRBD1. CDR3 size: 15 residues. Germline values: CDR1 LGHNT, CDR2 FRNRAP. With V trimmed by 0 bases and J by 15 bases, 14 bases remained unmatched. The CDR3 loop is CASGLVLSGTVSRFF. CDR3 DNA: TGTGCTAGTGGTTTGGTACTATCCGGGACAGTAAGTCGGTTCTTC.

The chain joins TRBV6-5 to TRBJ1-3; no clear D. The ends were cut back, 5 bases at V and 8 bases at J, with 7 bases in the middle. The germline V gene encodes CDR1 MNHEY and CDR2 SVGAGI. This CDR3 is 11 amino acids long. The CDR3 loop is CASSTWDTIYF. The DNA of the CDR3 is TGTGCCAGCAGTACCTGGGACACCATATATTTT.

V usage is TRBV4-1 and J usage is TRBJ2-2, with TRBD2 matching 11 bases. The CDR3 contains 17 residues. J gave up 4 bases and V 4 bases, and 8 bases lay outside the gene matches. The germline V gene has CDR1 MGHRA and CDR2 YSYEKL. The CDR3 bases are TGCGCCAGCAGCCCTAGGGAGCTAGCGGGGGGCACCGGGGAGCTGTTTTTT. Translation gives CASSPRELAGGTGELFF.

This clone appeared a single time. The chain is built from TRBV7-3 and TRBJ2-1; D may be TRBD2 (5 bases). V was pared by 2 bases and J by 5 bases, with 7 bases between. This CDR3 spans 13 amino acids. Germline loops: CDR1 SGHTA, CDR2 FQGTGA. The CDR3 spells CASSLSGDNEQFF. CDR3 bases: TGTGCCAGCAGCTTATCCGGGGACAATGAGCAGTTCTTC.

V is TRBV29-1 and J is TRBJ1-1, with D tentatively TRBD1 (5 bases). CDR3 length: 13 residues. V lost 4 bases and J 5 bases, leaving 14 bases between the germline ends. Germline V lookup: CDR1 SQVTM, CDR2 ANQGSEA. This chain's CDR3 is CSVVRGSATEAFF. The DNA for the CDR3 is TGCAGCGTTGTTCGGGGGTCAGCGACTGAAGCTTTCTTT.

The chain combines TRBV19 with TRBJ1-6; D perhaps matches TRBD1 (6 bases). The length of the CDR3 is 14 residues. V lost 6 bases, J lost 6 bases, and 12 bases lay in between. The V gene's germline CDR1 is LNHDA and CDR2 SQIVND (reference sequence). As DNA, the CDR3 is TGTGCCAGTAGACAACAGGGAAGTAATTCACCCCTCCACTTT. It codes for CASRQQGSNSPLHF.

The chain combines TRBV9 with TRBJ1-5; TRBD1 matches at 8 bases. After removal of 0 bases from V and 6 bases from J, the junction contained 5 bases not matched to a gene. The CDR3 spans 15 residues. Germline CDR1 reads SGDLS; CDR2 reads YYNGEE. CDR3 residues: CASSVAAGGGQPQHF. The CDR3 nucleotides are TGTGCCAGCAGCGTAGCTGCAGGGGGCGGTCAGCCCCAGCATTTT.

This clone was found once. V and J are TRBV11-3 and TRBJ2-7; D gene ambiguous. The ends were cut back, 4 bases at V and 5 bases at J, with 12 bases in the middle. The CDR3 is 13 amino acids. Germline V gives CDR1 SGHNT, CDR2 YENEEA. Here the CDR3 reads CASSYPSSHEQYF. DNA of the CDR3: TGTGCCAGCAGCTACCCATCCAGTCACGAGCAGTACTTC.

The V call is TRBV18, the J call TRBJ2-6; weak D call: TRBD1 (5 bases). Deletions cut 3 bases from V and 2 bases from J, with 8 bases between. Germline lookup yields CDR1 KGHSH and CDR2 LQKENI. This CDR3 region has 15 residues. This CDR3 is CASSPTEAGANVLTF. DNA of the CDR3: TGTGCCAGCTCACCGACAGAGGCTGGGGCCAACGTCCTGACTTTC.

The gene calls are TRBV28 and TRBJ2-7; D is ambiguous. The length of the CDR3 is 14 residues. The V gene lost 6 bases and the J gene lost 0 bases, with 12 bases spanning the gap. Germline V gives CDR1 MDHEN, CDR2 SYDVKM. DNA of the CDR3: TGTGCCAGCAGGTTAACACTCAGCTCCTACGAGCAGTACTTC. Translation gives CASRLTLSSYEQYF.